Described below is a single T cell receptor beta chain sequence and its context. The target of this receptor is not known. The input lacks base qualities; no much larger clone sits a single base away. This specimen belongs to a study of CD8 T cells in Susac syndrome (dated by TCRdb to the late 2010s). Background on the whole study: Repertoire sequencing was used to test whether CD8+ T cell activation and differentiation in Susac syndrome was antigen driven. The clonality of the CD8+ T cell repertoire was compared across about 12 healthy donors, roughly 14 Susac syndrome patients and roughly 16 multiple sclerosis patients.

Points the paper makes about the study in general: The study acknowledged that relatively few individuals were included in the TCR sequencing and HLA analysis.

RNA was extracted using the RNeasy kit, and about 0.45 to 1 ug of the RNA was reverse transcribed with random hexamers. The immunoSEQ multiplex PCR assay, which covers 54 Vbeta and 13 Jbeta segments, was used to amplify TCR beta CDR3 regions. To correct PCR amplification bias, a synthetic template baseline was used for both primer optimization and computational correction. The source study handled its data this way. Only productive sequences were kept, with reads annotated to V, D and J genes according to IMGT and analyzed in immunoSEQ Analyzer. Clonality was calculated as one minus the Shannon entropy normalized by log2 of the number of productive unique sequences. For each patient and control, public and private clones were evaluated within the 100 most prevalent clones. Clones were defined as Susac-specific if absent from the healthy and MS cohorts, from 1052 published viral clones and from other ImmuneACCESS disease sequences. TCRdb passed the public sequencing reads through fastp at Q25 and MiXCR, retaining productive beta sequences. Rows matching on CDR3 protein sequence are summarized as one entry with the most common DNA and genes. TCRdb's processing, not the authors' own work, is the source of the V and J calls. This sample gives about 400,000 distinct CDR3 sequences in total; around 85% of them show up just once. 0.12% of the sample goes to the ten largest clones.

Peripheral blood CD8+ and CD4+ T cells from healthy donors, Susac syndrome patients and multiple sclerosis patients were profiled by high-throughput TCR beta sequencing. The multiple sclerosis controls were treatment-naive patients whose relapsing-remitting disease, either stable or active, fulfilled the revised McDonald criteria. Bulk CD8+ and CD4+ T cells were purified by magnetic negative isolation, while CD8+ TEMRA cells were enriched using FACS. Blood was drawn into EDTA tubes, processed within 24 hours, and PBMCs were isolated by density gradient centrifugation. PBMCs destined for TCR sequencing were cryopreserved in liquid nitrogen and later thawed in a 37 °C water bath. The sorted or isolated CD4+, CD8+ and CD8+ TEMRA cells had a purity of 90% or higher. V has 11 bases trimmed and J has 8 bases trimmed; junction bases matching no gene number 13. The CDR3 numbers 15 residues from cysteine through phenylalanine. Of the read, only the CDR3 DNA is kept; its 45 bases are in frame from base 1. The germline V gene specifies MNHEY as CDR1 and SVGEGT as CDR2.

Sequencing was done on a sample of CD8+ T cells from PBMCs. The chain links TRBV6-2 or TRBV6-3 with TRBJ2-1; a stretch of 12 junction bases matches TRBD2. This TCR was sampled from a human donor with multiple sclerosis. The CDR3 protein: CAATPLAGGLDEQFF. The DNA is as follows: TGTGCCGCCACACCACTAGCGGGAGGTCTTGATGAGCAGTTCTTC.